This T cell receptor (beta chain) stems from a study of shared clonotypes between healthy human individuals. Input per replicate PCR of unsorted PBMC was 300 ng DNA, corresponding to about 30,000 T cell genomes. Ten immunoSEQ deep assay plates served to sequence unsorted PBMC DNA. Some clones are missing from TCRdb's copy, which holds only in-frame ones; the method was immunoSEQ multiplex PCR. The table shows about 500,000 clones, with roughly three quarters occurring only once. Germline V lookup: CDR1 MNHNS, CDR2 SASEGT. This CDR3 has 14 residues. Trimming stripped 6 bases from V and 3 bases from J, with 14 bases between.

What was sequenced was PBMCs. The sequence was collected from a woman aged 40 to 50 in good health. Some clones in this sample may be carry-over from other donors' samples. The chain has TRBV6-1 and TRBJ1-2; D is uncertain. CDR3 bases: TGTGCCAGCAGCCCTGGACCGATTGACTATGGCTACACCTTC. It yields the protein CASSPGPIDYGYTF.